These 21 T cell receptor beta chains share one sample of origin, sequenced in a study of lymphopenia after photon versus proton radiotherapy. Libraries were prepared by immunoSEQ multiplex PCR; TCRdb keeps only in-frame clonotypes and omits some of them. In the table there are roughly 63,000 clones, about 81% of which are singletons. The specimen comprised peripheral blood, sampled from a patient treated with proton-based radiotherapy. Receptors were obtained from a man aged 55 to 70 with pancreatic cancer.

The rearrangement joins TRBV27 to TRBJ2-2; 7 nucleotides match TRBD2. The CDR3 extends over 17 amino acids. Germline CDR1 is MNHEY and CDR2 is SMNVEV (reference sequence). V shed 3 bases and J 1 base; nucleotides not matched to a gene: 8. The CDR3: CASSFYAASGNTGELFF. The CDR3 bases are TGTGCCAGCAGTTTCTACGCGGCTAGCGGGAACACCGGGGAGCTGTTTTTT.

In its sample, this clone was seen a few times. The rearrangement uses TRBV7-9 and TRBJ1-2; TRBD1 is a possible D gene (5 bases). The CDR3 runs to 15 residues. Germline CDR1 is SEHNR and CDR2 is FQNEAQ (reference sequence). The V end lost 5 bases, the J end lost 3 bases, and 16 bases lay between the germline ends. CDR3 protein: CASSPDGGAHYGYTF. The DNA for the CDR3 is TGTGCCAGCAGCCCGGATGGGGGAGCACACTATGGCTACACCTTC.

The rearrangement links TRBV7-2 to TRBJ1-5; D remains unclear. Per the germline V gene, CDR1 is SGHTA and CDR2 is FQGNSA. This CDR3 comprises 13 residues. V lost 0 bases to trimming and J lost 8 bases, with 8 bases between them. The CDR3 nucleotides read TGTGCCAGCAGCTTAGCGTTTGGAGAGCCCCAGCATTTT. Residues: CASSLAFGEPQHF.

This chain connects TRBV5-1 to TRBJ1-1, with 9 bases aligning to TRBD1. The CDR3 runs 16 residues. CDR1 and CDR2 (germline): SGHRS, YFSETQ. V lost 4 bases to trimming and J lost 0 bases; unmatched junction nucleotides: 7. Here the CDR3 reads CASSLQGAELNTEAFF. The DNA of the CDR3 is TGCGCCAGCAGCCTACAGGGGGCGGAACTGAACACTGAAGCTTTCTTT.

The CDR3 spells CASSEYPPGGTGNNQPQHF. The CDR3 region has the DNA TGTGCCAGCAGTGAGTATCCTCCTGGGGGAACAGGAAACAATCAGCCCCAGCATTTT. The chain is built from TRBV6-1 and TRBJ1-5; possible D gene TRBD1, 5 bases. Germline V gene lookup returns CDR1 MNHNS and CDR2 SASEGT. Trimming removed 3 bases at V and 3 bases at J, with 24 bases between. CDR3 size: 19 residues.

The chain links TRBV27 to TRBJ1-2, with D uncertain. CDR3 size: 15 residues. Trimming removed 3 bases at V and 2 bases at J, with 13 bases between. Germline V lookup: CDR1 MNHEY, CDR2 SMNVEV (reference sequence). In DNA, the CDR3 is TGTGCCAGCAGTTTTGTAGGCCCTCGGAACTATGGCTACACCTTC. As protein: CASSFVGPRNYGYTF.

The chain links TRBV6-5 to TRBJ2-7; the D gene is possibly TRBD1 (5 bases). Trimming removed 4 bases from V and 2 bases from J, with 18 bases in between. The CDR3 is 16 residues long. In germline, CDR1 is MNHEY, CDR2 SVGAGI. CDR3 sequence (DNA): TGTGCCAGCAGTTCCCCCCGAGTCCAGGGCACCTACGAGCAGTACTTC. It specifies CASSSPRVQGTYEQYF.

CDR3 protein: CASSFYRDSDYNEQFF. CDR3 nucleotide sequence: TGTGCCAGCAGCTTTTACCGGGACTCCGACTACAATGAGCAGTTCTTC. This chain uses TRBV5-4 with TRBJ2-1; tentative D call: TRBD2 (6 bases). The CDR3 totals 16 residues. Germline values: CDR1 SGHNT, CDR2 YYREEE (reference sequence). V was trimmed by 2 bases and J by 3 bases, leaving 15 bases between them.

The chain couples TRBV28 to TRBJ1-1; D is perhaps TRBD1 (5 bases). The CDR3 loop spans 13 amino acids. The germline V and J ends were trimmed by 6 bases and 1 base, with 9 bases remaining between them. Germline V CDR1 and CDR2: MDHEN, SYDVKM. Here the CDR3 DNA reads TGTGCCAGCAGAAGGGACGGGAACACTGAAGCTTTCTTT. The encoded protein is CASRRDGNTEAFF.

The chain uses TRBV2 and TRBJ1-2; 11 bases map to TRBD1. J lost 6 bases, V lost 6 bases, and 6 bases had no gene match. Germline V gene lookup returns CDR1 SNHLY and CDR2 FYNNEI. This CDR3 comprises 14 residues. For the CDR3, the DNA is TGTGCCAGCAGCCGGACAGGGGGCGCGGATGGCTACACCTTC. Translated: CASSRTGGADGYTF.

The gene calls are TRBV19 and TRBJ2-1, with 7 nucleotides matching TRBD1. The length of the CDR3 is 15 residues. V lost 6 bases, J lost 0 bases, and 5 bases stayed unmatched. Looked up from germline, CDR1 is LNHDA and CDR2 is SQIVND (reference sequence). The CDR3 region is CASSRTGYSYNEQFF. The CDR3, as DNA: TGTGCCAGTAGCCGGACAGGCTACTCCTACAATGAGCAGTTCTTC.

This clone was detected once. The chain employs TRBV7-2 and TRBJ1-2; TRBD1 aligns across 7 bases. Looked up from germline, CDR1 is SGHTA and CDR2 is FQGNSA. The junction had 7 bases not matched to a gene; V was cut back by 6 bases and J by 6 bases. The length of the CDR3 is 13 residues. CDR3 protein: CASSPDRADGYTF. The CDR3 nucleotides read TGTGCCAGCAGTCCCGACAGGGCAGATGGCTACACCTTC.

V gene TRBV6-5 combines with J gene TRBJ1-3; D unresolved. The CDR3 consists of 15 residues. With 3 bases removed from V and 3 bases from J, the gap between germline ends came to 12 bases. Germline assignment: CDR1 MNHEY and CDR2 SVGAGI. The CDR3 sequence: CASSYDTNLGNTIYF. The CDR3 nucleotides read TGTGCCAGCAGTTATGACACCAACCTTGGAAACACCATATATTTT.

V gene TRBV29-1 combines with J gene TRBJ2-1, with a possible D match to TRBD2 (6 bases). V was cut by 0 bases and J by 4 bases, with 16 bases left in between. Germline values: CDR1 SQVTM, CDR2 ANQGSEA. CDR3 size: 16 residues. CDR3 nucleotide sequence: TGCAGCGTTGAAGACTCCCCGGGAGAGTGGTACAATGAGCAGTTCTTC. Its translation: CSVEDSPGEWYNEQFF.

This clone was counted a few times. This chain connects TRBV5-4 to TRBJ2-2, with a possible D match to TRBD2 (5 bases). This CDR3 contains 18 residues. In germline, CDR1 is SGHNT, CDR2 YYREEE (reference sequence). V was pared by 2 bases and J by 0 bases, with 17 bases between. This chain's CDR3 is CASSFRRGSTTNTGELFF. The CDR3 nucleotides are TGTGCCAGCAGCTTTCGTCGGGGAAGCACAACGAACACCGGGGAGCTGTTTTTT.

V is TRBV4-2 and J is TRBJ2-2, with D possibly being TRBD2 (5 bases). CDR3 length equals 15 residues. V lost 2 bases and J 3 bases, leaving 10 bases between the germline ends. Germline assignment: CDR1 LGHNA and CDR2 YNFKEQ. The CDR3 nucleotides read TGTGCCAGCAGCCAAACCACTAGTGACACCGGGGAGCTGTTTTTT. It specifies CASSQTTSDTGELFF.

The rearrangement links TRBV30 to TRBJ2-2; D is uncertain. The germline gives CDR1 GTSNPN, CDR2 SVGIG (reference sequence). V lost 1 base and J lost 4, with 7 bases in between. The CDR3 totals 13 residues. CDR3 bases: TGTGCCTGGAGTGCGATGCTCACCGGGGAGCTGTTTTTT. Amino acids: CAWSAMLTGELFF.

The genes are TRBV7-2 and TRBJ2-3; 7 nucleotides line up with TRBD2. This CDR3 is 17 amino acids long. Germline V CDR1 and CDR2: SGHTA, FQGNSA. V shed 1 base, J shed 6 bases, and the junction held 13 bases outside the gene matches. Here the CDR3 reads CASSLVPGTIGGDTQYF. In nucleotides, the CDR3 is TGTGCCAGCAGCTTAGTCCCCGGGACTATTGGTGGGGATACGCAGTATTTT.

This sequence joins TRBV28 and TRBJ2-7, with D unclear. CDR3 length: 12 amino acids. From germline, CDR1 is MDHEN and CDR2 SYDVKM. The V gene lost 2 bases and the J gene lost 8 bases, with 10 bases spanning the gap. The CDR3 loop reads CASSLPIGQQYF. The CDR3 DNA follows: TGTGCCAGCAGTTTACCTATTGGGCAGCAGTACTTC.

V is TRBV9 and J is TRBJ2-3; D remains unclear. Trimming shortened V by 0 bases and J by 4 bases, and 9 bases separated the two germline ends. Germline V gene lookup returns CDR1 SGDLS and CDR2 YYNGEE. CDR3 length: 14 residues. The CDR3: CASSVAPSPDTQYF. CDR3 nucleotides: TGTGCCAGCAGCGTAGCTCCAAGCCCAGATACGCAGTATTTT.

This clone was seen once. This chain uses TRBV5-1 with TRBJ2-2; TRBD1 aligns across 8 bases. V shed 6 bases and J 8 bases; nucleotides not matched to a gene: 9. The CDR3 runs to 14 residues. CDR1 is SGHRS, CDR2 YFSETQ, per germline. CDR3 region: CASTMDREVGELFF. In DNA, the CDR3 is TGCGCCAGCACAATGGACAGGGAGGTAGGGGAGCTGTTTTTT.